A selection of T cell receptor beta chains follows, all from one sample in a study of T cells in localized non-small cell lung cancer. Some clones are missing from TCRdb's copy, which holds only in-frame ones; the method was immunoSEQ multiplex PCR. Altogether some 36,000 clones are present, roughly 89% being singletons, with the ten largest covering over 5.5%. The sequencing used peripheral blood mononuclear cells, collected before any cancer treatment. The receptors shown here come from an older male donor with stage II lung adenocarcinoma. Both conserved end residues are part of each CDR3. The D gene is left open where the match is weak. Expanded clones are given a class, and other clones once, few, many or no size at all.

D,J,V,size,CDR3,DNA
NA,TRBJ1-1,TRBV5-1,NA,CASSQVGPNTEAFF,TGCGCCAGCAGCCAAGTCGGACCAAACACTGAAGCTTTCTTT
NA,TRBJ2-1,TRBV5-1,NA,CASSPLRQGHNEQFF,TGCGCCAGCAGCCCCCTGCGTCAGGGGCACAATGAGCAGTTCTTC
NA,TRBJ2-1,TRBV6-1,once,CASRDSYNEQFF,TGTGCCAGCAGGGACAGCTACAATGAGCAGTTCTTC
NA,TRBJ1-5,TRBV6-6,NA,CASSYSRMANQPQHF,TGTGCCAGCAGTTACTCTCGAATGGCGAACCAGCCCCAGCATTTT
NA,TRBJ2-2,TRBV5-6,NA,CASRPWRGNTGELFF,TGTGCCAGCAGACCCTGGAGGGGGAACACCGGGGAGCTGTTTTTT
NA,TRBJ1-2,TRBV7-9,NA,CASSLASPRGGYTF,TGTGCCAGCAGCTTAGCCAGCCCAAGGGGGGGCTACACCTTC
NA,TRBJ1-1,TRBV25-1,NA,CASNGPYTEAFF,TGTGCCAGCAATGGGCCCTACACTGAAGCTTTCTTT
NA,TRBJ1-1,TRBV5-1,NA,CASSPGDDGGAEAFF,TGCGCCAGCAGCCCGGGGGATGATGGGGGAGCTGAAGCTTTCTTT
NA,TRBJ1-1,TRBV28,NA,CASSPATPQWNTEAFF,TGTGCCAGCAGTCCTGCAACGCCCCAATGGAACACTGAAGCTTTCTTT
TRBD1,TRBJ1-2,TRBV5-4,NA,CASSLPGQGFDGYTF,TGTGCCAGCAGCCTCCCCGGACAGGGGTTCGATGGCTACACCTTC
NA,TRBJ1-2,TRBV9,NA,CASSGTSHYGYTF,TGTGCCAGCAGCGGGACAAGCCACTATGGCTACACCTTC
NA,TRBJ2-1,TRBV4-2,NA,CASSSRLVLYEQFF,TGTGCCAGCAGCTCGAGACTAGTTCTCTATGAGCAGTTCTTC
TRBD1,TRBJ2-2,TRBV18,NA,CASSPQRTGGTGELFF,TGTGCCAGCTCACCACAAAGGACAGGGGGGACCGGGGAGCTGTTTTTT
NA,TRBJ2-2,TRBV7-7,NA,CASSLVGSPNTGELFF,TGTGCCAGCAGCTTAGTCGGAAGTCCGAACACCGGGGAGCTGTTTTTT
NA,TRBJ1-3,TRBV18,few,CASSGQGNTIYF,TGTGCCAGCTCCGGACAGGGAAACACCATATATTTT
TRBD1,TRBJ1-1,TRBV6-5,NA,CASSYSRDSKAFF,TGTGCCAGCAGTTACTCGAGGGACAGTAAAGCTTTCTTT
NA,TRBJ2-1,TRBV5-4,NA,CASSLLQKTYNEQFF,TGTGCCAGCAGCTTGCTACAGAAAACCTACAATGAGCAGTTCTTC
NA,TRBJ2-7,TRBV28,NA,CASSLSRPGAYEQYF,TGTGCCAGCAGTTTATCCAGGCCAGGGGCCTACGAGCAGTACTTC
NA,TRBJ1-1,TRBV7-9,NA,CASSAQVDTEAFF,TGTGCCAGCAGCGCACAGGTTGACACTGAAGCTTTCTTT
TRBD1,TRBJ2-1,TRBV7-3,NA,CASSLRQGASEQFF,TGTGCCAGCAGCCTGCGACAGGGGGCCAGTGAGCAGTTCTTC
NA,TRBJ2-5,TRBV27,NA,CASRRPGLLETQYF,TGTGCCAGCAGGCGCCCGGGGTTGCTAGAGACCCAGTACTTC
NA,TRBJ2-7,TRBV5-1,NA,CASSSDGVGSSYEQYF,TGCGCCAGCAGCTCGGATGGGGTCGGTTCCTCCTACGAGCAGTACTTC
NA,TRBJ1-4,TRBV9,NA,CASSVGLGRQDSEKLFF,TGTGCCAGCAGCGTAGGTCTCGGGAGACAGGATAGTGAAAAACTGTTTTTT
TRBD1,TRBJ2-1,TRBV29-1,NA,CSVTRTGREQFF,TGCAGCGTTACCCGGACAGGCCGAGAGCAGTTCTTC